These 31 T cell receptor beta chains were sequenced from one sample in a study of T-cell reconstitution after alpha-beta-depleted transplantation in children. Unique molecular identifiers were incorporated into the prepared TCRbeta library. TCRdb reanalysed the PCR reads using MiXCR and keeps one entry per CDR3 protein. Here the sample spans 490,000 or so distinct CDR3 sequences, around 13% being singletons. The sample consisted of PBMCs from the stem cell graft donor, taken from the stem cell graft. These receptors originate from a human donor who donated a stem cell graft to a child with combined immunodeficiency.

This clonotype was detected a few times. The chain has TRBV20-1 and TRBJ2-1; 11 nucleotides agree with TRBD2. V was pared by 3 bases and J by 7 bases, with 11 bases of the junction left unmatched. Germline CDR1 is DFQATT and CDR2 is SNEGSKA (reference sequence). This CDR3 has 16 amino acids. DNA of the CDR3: TGCAGTGCTAGCGCCGAGCCGGGACTAGCGGAGAATGAGCAGTTCTTC. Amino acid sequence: CSASAEPGLAENEQFF.

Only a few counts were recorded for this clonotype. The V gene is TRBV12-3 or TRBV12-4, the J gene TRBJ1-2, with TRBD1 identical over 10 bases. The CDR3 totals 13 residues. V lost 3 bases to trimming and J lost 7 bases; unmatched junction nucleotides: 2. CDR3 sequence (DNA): TGTGCCAGCAGTTTCCGGGACAGGGGTGGCTACACCTTC. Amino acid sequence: CASSFRDRGGYTF.

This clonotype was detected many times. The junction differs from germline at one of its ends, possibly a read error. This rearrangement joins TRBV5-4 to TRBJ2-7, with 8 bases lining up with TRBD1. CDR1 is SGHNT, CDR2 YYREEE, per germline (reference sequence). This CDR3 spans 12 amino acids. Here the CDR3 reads CASSLDLGDRRF. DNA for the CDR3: TGTGCCAGCAGCTTGGATCTTGGGGACAGGAGATTC. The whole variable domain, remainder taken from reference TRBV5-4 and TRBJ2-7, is ETGVTQSPTHLIKTRGQQVTLRCSSQSGHNTVSWYQQALGQGPQFIFQYYREEENGRGNFPPRFSGLQFPNYSSELNVNALELDDSALYLCASSLDLGDRRFGPGTRLTVT.

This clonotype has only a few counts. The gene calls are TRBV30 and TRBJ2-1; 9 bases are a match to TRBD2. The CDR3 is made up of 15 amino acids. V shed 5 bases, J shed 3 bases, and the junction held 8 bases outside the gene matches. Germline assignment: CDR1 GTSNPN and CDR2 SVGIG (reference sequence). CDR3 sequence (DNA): TGTGCCTGGCAGACTAGCGGCGGAAGCTACAATGAGCAGTTCTTC. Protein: CAWQTSGGSYNEQFF.

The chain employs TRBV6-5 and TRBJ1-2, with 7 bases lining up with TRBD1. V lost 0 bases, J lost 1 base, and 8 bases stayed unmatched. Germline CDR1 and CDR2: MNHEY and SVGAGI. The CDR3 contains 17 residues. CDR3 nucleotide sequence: TGTGCCAGCAGTTACTCGAGGCCAGGGGGTAGTAACTATGGCTACACCTTC. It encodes CASSYSRPGGSNYGYTF.

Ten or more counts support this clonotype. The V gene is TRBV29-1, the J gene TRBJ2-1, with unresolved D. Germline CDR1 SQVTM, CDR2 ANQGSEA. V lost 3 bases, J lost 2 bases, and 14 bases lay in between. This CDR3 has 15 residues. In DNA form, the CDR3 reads TGCAGCGTTGATGGCCAAGGGTTCGCCTACAATGAGCAGTTCTTC. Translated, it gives CSVDGQGFAYNEQFF.

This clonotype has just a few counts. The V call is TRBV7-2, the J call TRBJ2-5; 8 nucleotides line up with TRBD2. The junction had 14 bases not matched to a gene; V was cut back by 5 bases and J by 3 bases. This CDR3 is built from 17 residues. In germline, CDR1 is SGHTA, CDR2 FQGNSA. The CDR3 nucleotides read TGTGCCAGCAGCGTAGGCGTTTCTACGGGGGGGGAAGAGACCCAGTACTTC. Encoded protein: CASSVGVSTGGEETQYF.

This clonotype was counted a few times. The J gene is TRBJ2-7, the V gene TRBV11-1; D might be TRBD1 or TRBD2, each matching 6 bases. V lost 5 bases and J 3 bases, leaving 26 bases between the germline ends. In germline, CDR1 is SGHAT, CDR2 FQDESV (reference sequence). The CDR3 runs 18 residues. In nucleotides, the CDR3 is TGTGCCAGCAGCGCCATGGGGGGCTTCTATAGCGGTGACTACGAGCAGTACTTC. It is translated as CASSAMGGFYSGDYEQYF.

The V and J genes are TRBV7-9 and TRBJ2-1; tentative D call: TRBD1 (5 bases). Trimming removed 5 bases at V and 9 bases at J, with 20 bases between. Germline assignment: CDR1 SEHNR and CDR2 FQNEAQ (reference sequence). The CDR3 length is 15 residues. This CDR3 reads CASSQGPRRPIEQFF. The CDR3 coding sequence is TGTGCCAGCAGCCAGGGCCCTAGACGACCCATTGAGCAGTTCTTC.

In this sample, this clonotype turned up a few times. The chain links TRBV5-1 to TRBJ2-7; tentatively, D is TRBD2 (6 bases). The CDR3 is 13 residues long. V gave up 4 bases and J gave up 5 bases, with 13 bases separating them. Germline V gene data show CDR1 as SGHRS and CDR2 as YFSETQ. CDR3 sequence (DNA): TGCGCCAGCAGCCGCGGGGTCGTCCACGAGCAGTACTTC. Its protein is CASSRGVVHEQYF. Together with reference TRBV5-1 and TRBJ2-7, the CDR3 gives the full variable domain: KAGVTQTPRYLIKTRGQQVTLSCSPISGHRSVSWYQQTPGQGLQFLFEYFSETQRNKGNFPGRFSGRQFSNSRSEMNVSTLELGDSALYLCASSRGVVHEQYFGPGTRLTVT.

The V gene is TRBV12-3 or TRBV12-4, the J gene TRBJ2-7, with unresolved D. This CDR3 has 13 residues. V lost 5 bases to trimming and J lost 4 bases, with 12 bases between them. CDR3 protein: CASSRHSAYEQYF. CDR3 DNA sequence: TGTGCCAGCAGTCGTCATTCAGCTTACGAGCAGTACTTC.

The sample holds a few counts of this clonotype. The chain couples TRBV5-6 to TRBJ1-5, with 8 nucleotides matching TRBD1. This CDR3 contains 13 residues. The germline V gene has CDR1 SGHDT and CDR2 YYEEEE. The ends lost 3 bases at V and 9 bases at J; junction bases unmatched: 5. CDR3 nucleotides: TGTGCCAGCAGCTCCCGGACAGGGTTGCCCCAGCATTTT. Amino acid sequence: CASSSRTGLPQHF.

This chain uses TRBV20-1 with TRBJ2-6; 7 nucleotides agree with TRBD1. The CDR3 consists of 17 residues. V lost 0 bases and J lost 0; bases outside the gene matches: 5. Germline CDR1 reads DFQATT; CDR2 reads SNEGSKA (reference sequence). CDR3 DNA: TGCAGTGCTAGAGATCTTCACAGGGGCTCTGGGGCCAACGTCCTGACTTTC. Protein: CSARDLHRGSGANVLTF.

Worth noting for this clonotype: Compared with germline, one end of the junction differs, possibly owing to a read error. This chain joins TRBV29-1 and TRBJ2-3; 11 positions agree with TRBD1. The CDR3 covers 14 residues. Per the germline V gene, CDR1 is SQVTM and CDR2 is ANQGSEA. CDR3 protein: CIVVQGQGGDTQYF. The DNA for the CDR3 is TGCATCGTTGTCCAGGGACAGGGGGGAGATACGCAGTATTTT.

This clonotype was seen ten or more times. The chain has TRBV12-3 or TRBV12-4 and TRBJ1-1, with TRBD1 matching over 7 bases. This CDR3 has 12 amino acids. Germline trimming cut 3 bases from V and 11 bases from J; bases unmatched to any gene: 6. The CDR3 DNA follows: TGTGCCAGCAGTTTCTCGACAGGGTTCGCTTTCTTT. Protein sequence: CASSFSTGFAFF.

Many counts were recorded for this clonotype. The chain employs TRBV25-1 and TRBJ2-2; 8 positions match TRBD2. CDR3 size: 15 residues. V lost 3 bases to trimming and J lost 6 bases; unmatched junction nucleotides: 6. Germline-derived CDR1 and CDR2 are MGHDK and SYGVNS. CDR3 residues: CASSDLGLVAGELFF. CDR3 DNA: TGTGCCAGCAGTGACTTGGGACTAGTGGCCGGGGAGCTGTTTTTT.

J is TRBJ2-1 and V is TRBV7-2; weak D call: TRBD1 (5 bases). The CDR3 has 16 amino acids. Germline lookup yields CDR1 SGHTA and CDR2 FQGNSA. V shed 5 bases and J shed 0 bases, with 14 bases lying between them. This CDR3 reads CASSGGHPSSYNEQFF. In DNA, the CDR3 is TGTGCCAGCAGCGGTGGACACCCGAGCTCCTACAATGAGCAGTTCTTC.

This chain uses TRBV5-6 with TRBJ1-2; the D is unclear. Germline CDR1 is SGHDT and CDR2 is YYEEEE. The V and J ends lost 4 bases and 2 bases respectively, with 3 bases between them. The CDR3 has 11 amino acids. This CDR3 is CASSVNYGYTF. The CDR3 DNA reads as TGTGCCAGCAGCGTGAACTATGGCTACACCTTC.

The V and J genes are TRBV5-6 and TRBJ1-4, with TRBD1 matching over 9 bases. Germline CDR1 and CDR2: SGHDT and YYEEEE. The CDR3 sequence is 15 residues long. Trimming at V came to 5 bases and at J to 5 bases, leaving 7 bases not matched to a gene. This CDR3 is CASSLGTGLNEKLFF. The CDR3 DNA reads TGTGCCAGCAGTCTCGGGACAGGGCTAAATGAAAAACTGTTTTTT.

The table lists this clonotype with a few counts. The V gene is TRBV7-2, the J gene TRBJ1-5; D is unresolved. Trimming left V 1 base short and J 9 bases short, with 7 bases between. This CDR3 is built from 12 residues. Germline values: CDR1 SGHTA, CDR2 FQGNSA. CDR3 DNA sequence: TGTGCCAGCAGCTTAGTTCCCGGGCCCCAGCATTTT. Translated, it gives CASSLVPGPQHF.

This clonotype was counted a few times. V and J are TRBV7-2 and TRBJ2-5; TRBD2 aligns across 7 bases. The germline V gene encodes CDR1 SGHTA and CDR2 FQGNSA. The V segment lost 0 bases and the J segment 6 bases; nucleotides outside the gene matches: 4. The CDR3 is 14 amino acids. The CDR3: CASSLAQGGQTQYF. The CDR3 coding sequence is TGTGCCAGCAGCTTAGCCCAGGGAGGGCAGACCCAGTACTTC.

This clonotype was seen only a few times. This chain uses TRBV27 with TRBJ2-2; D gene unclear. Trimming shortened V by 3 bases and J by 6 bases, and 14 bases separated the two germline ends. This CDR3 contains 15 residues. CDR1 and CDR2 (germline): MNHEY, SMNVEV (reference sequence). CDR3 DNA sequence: TGTGCCAGCAGTTTTGGTAGCTCCGAGTCCGGGGAGCTGTTTTTT. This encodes CASSFGSSESGELFF.

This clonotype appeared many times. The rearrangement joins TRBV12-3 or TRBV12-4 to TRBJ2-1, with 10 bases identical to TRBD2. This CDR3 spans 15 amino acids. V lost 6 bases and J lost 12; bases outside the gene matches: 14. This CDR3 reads CASSPELAGQPGQFF. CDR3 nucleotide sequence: TGTGCCAGCAGCCCCGAACTAGCGGGACAACCCGGGCAGTTCTTC.

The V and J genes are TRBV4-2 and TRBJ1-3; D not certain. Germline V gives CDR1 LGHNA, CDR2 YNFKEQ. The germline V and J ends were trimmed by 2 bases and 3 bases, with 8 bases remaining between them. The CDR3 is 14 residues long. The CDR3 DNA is TGTGCCAGCAGCCAACGCCGCTATGGAAACACCATATATTTT. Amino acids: CASSQRRYGNTIYF.

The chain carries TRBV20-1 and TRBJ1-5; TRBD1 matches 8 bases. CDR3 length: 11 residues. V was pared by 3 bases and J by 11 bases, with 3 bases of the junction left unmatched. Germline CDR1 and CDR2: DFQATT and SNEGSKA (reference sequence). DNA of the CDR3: TGCAGTGCTAGTATGGGACAGGCCCAGCATTTT. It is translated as CSASMGQAQHF.

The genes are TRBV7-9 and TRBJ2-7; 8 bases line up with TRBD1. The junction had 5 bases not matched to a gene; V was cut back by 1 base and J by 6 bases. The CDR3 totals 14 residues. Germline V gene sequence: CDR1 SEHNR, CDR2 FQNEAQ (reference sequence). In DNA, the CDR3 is TGTGCCAGCAGCTTAGAACTTGGGACAGGCGAGCAGTACTTC. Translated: CASSLELGTGEQYF.

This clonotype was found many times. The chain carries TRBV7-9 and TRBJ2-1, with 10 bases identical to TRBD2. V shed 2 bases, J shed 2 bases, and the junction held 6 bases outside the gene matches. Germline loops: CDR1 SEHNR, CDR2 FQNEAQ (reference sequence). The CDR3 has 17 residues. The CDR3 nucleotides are TGTGCCAGCAGCTTACGAGCGGGGGGGATAACCTACAATGAGCAGTTCTTC. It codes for CASSLRAGGITYNEQFF.

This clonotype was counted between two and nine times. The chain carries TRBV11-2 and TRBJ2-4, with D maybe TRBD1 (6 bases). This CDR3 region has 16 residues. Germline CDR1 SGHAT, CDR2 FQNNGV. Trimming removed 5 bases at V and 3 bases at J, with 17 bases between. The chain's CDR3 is CASSIRTVDIKNIQYF. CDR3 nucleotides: TGTGCCAGCAGCATACGGACAGTGGATATCAAAAACATTCAGTACTTC.

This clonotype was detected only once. The CDR3 protein is CASSLDGLFQETQYF. For the CDR3, the DNA is TGTGCCAGCAGCTTAGATGGTCTTTTCCAAGAGACCCAGTACTTC. V gene TRBV11-2 combines with J gene TRBJ2-5; D gene ambiguous. The CDR3 has 15 amino acids. Trimming took off 0 bases at V and 1 base at J, with 9 bases between the two ends. Looked up from germline, CDR1 is SGHAT and CDR2 is FQNNGV.

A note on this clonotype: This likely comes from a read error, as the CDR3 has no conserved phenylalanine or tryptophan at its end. The CDR3 sequence is CASSQDGPQGGGTQYL. The CDR3 nucleotides are TGCGCCAGCAGCCAAGACGGGCCTCAGGGTGGGGGGACCCAGTACCTC. The V gene is TRBV4-3, the J gene TRBJ2-5; either TRBD1 or TRBD2 may supply D (5 bases each). The germline CDR1 and CDR2 sequences are LGHNA and YSLEER. Trimming shortened V by 0 bases and J by 7 bases, and 18 bases separated the two germline ends. This CDR3 spans 16 amino acids.

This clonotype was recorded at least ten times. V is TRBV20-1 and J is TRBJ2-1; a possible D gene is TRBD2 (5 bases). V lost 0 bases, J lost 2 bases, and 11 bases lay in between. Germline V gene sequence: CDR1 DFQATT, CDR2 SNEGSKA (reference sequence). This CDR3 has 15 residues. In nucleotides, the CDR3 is TGCAGTGCTAGAGATCCGTTACTAGCCTACAATGAGCAGTTCTTC. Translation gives CSARDPLLAYNEQFF.